These 3 T cell receptor beta chains share one sample of origin, sequenced in a study of T cells after yellow fever vaccination. TCRdb re-analysed the 5' RACE reads in MiXCR, keeping a single row per CDR3 protein. The table includes about 300,000 distinct CDR3 sequences, approximately 10% detected once. The specimen was CD4+ T cells sorted from PBMCs, collected 5 days after the yellow fever booster vaccination. The receptors shown here come from a man younger than 35 who received the YFV17D yellow fever vaccine.

This clonotype was observed a handful of times. V gene TRBV7-2 combines with J gene TRBJ2-2; no reliable D call. The ends were cut back, 3 bases at V and 6 bases at J, with 14 bases in the middle. Germline values: CDR1 SGHTA, CDR2 FQGNSA. This CDR3 is built from 15 residues. CDR3 amino acids: CASSLVGTRAGELFF. DNA of the CDR3: TGTGCCAGCAGCTTGGTGGGAACCCGGGCCGGGGAGCTGTTTTTT.

The table lists this clonotype with many counts. The rearrangement uses TRBV5-1 and TRBJ1-1, with unresolved D. Trimming shortened V by 4 bases and J by 8 bases, and 15 bases separated the two germline ends. CDR1 and CDR2 from the germline V gene are SGHRS and YFSETQ. The CDR3 consists of 13 residues. The CDR3 DNA sequence: TGCGCCAGCAGCCCGTCCACTGTGTTCGAAGCTTTCTTT. Encoded protein: CASSPSTVFEAFF.

This clonotype was observed a handful of times. The V call is TRBV15, the J call TRBJ2-7; TRBD1 or TRBD2 may be the D gene (5 bases each). The CDR3 totals 16 residues. Germline lookup yields CDR1 LNHNV and CDR2 YYDKDF (reference sequence). The V end was cut by 0 bases, the J end by 3 bases, with 15 bases between. CDR3 sequence: CATSRDLARVGYEQYF. CDR3 DNA sequence: TGTGCCACCAGCAGAGATCTAGCCAGGGTAGGCTACGAGCAGTACTTC.